This T cell receptor beta chain was retrieved from a study of CD8+ T cells in alopecia areata. Study-wide context: Twice a day, 5 to 10 mg of oral tofacitinib was administered to treated patients. Study-wide results and limits: Against the mouse data, patients shared TCRs less clearly, possibly for HLA reasons.

This clone was picked up a small number of times. The antigen is undetermined. RNA, once extracted, was reverse transcribed into cDNA for use as the sequencing template. Clones were sequenced by immunoSEQ multiplex PCR, and TCRdb holds only the in-frame ones, with some missing. The sample includes about 74,000 clones, roughly 30% of them seen just once. Germline lookup yields CDR1 PRHDT and CDR2 FYEKMQ (reference sequence). This CDR3 contains 13 residues. The V end was cut by 3 bases, the J end by 6 bases, with 8 bases between. Treatment reported: oral pan-JAK inhibitor, 5-10 mg twice daily. The material was CD8+ T cells sorted from blood, obtained at week 4, from a patient treated with tofacitinib. The clonotype was recovered from a human donor with alopecia areata. The chain employs TRBV13 and TRBJ1-4, with D possibly matching TRBD1 (6 bases). Written as DNA, the CDR3 is TGTGCCAGCAGCTTGAGACAGGATGAAAAACTGTTTTTT. Encoded protein: CASSLRQDEKLFF.